This TCR beta chain originates from a study of metastatic and nonmetastatic thyroid tumors. About the research overall: Comparison of repertoires was carried out across blood and tumor or nodule tissue from malignant and benign thyroid patients.

From the PCR reads, TCRdb re-called clones with MiXCR. Seen here are 4,500 or so clones, around a fifth observed once, and the top ten hold about 23%. There are 15 residues in the CDR3. V trimming: 7 bases; J trimming: 4 bases; junction bases outside the gene matches: 10. Germline V lookup: CDR1 SGHAT, CDR2 FQDESV (reference sequence). As for this clone: Its antigen is undetermined.

Each patient came to thyroid surgery without any prior treatment (of any kind). Study findings and constraints: Malignant tumors reportedly showed significantly higher TCR beta diversity than benign nodules in both blood and tumor.

The chain recombines TRBV11-1 with TRBJ2-1, with 7 bases fitting TRBD2. Sequencing was performed on adjacent normal tissue. The clonotype originates from a male donor with papillary thyroid cancer or a benign thyroid nodule (not recorded which). Some clones in this sample may be carry-over from other donors' samples. The CDR3 DNA is TGTGCCAGCATCCCTCGGGGGGAGTCGTACAATGAGCAGTTCTTC. It is translated as CASIPRGESYNEQFF. The variable domain in full, with the rest retrieved from reference TRBV11-1 and TRBJ2-1, is EAEVAQSPRYKITEKSQAVAFWCDPISGHATLYWYRQILGQGPELLVQFQDESVVDDSQLPKDRFSAERLKGVDSTLKIQPAELGDSAMYLCASIPRGESYNEQFFGPGTRLTVL.